These 27 T cell receptor beta chains came from one sample sequenced in a study of blood T cell repertoires in COVID-19. Sequencing used immunoSEQ multiplex PCR; TCRdb keeps in-frame clones, though not all of them. The sample consists of approximately 390,000 clones, about 83% of them appearing once. The sample was PBMCs or T cells enriched from blood (not recorded which). These receptors all come from a woman between 50 and 59 years old who had recovered from COVID-19.

This chain uses TRBV7-2 with TRBJ2-1; 13 bases map to TRBD2. The CDR3 has 15 residues. CDR1 SGHTA and CDR2 FQGNSA come from the germline V gene. V lost 5 bases to trimming and J lost 4 bases; unmatched junction nucleotides: 2. For the CDR3, the DNA is TGTGCCAGCAGCCGGACTAGCGGGGGTTACAATGAGCAGTTCTTC. Translated: CASSRTSGGYNEQFF.

In its sample, this clone was seen a few times. The V gene is TRBV7-9, the J gene TRBJ2-1; possibly TRBD2 for D (7 bases). Trimming took off 4 bases at V and 16 bases at J, with 29 bases between the two ends. The CDR3 is made up of 16 amino acids. CDR1 and CDR2 from the germline V gene are SEHNR and FQNEAQ (reference sequence). The CDR3 spells CASSSPGRDNTMSSFF. CDR3 bases: TGTGCCAGCAGCTCCCCGGGGAGGGACAACACAATGAGCAGCTTCTTC.

The chain has TRBV18 and TRBJ2-3, with 8 bases lining up with TRBD2. With 3 bases clipped from V and 6 bases from J, the junction kept 11 bases outside the gene matches. CDR3 length equals 16 residues. Germline assignment: CDR1 KGHSH and CDR2 LQKENI. This CDR3 reads CASSPSSGGLSDTQYF. The DNA of the CDR3 is TGTGCCAGCTCACCCAGCAGCGGGGGTCTTTCGGATACGCAGTATTTT.

The chain carries TRBV7-8 and TRBJ1-1; 9 bases are shared with TRBD1. CDR1 is SGHVS and CDR2 is FQNEAQ in the germline V gene. Trimming at V came to 6 bases and at J to 4 bases, leaving 12 bases not matched to a gene. The CDR3 contains 16 residues. The CDR3 DNA follows: TGTGCCAGCAGAGAAGGGACAGGGTCTCATAGCACTGAAGCTTTCTTT. Protein sequence: CASREGTGSHSTEAFF.

The V call is TRBV25-1, the J call TRBJ2-3; unclear D gene. This CDR3 spans 14 amino acids. CDR1 and CDR2 (germline): MGHDK, SYGVNS. V lost 3 bases and J lost 1, with 8 bases in between. Here the CDR3 DNA reads TGTGCCAGCAGTGAGGCTCGGGGCACAGATACGCAGTATTTT. It is translated as CASSEARGTDTQYF. Variable domain in full (rest from reference TRBV25-1 and TRBJ2-3): EADIYQTPRYLVIGTGKKITLECSQTMGHDKMYWYQQDPGMELHLIHYSYGVNSTEKGDLSSESTVSRIRTEHFPLTLESARPSHTSQYLCASSEARGTDTQYFGPGTRLTVL.

V usage is TRBV23-1 and J usage is TRBJ1-1; TRBD1 matches 10 bases. TRBV23-1 falls under the ORF class, with uncertain function. The CDR3 contains 15 residues. Unmatched junction bases numbered 4, after V lost 1 base and J lost 5 bases. The CDR3, as DNA: TGCGCCAGCAGTCAATACGGGACAGGGGAGACTGAAGCTTTCTTT. Amino acids: CASSQYGTGETEAFF.

The chain has TRBV27 and TRBJ1-1, with D hard to call. Trimming pared 1 base from V and 10 bases from J, leaving 7 bases between. The germline CDR1 and CDR2 sequences are MNHEY and SMNVEV (reference sequence). This CDR3 comprises 11 residues. The CDR3 nucleotides read TGTGCCAGCAGTTTATTTAGAGGAGCTTTCTTT. It encodes CASSLFRGAFF.

The V call is TRBV7-2, the J call TRBJ1-4; possibly TRBD1 for D (5 bases). V was cut by 4 bases and J by 3 bases, with 9 bases left in between. The germline V gene has CDR1 SGHTA and CDR2 FQGNSA. The CDR3 consists of 14 residues. Written as DNA, the CDR3 is TGTGCCAGCAGCTCAGGGAATCCTAATGAAAAACTGTTTTTT. It codes for CASSSGNPNEKLFF.

This clone occurred a few times. The genes are TRBV7-9 and TRBJ2-6, with unresolved D. V was clipped by 8 bases and J by 0 bases, with 5 bases between them. Germline values: CDR1 SEHNR, CDR2 FQNEAQ (reference sequence). The CDR3 extends over 13 amino acids. For the CDR3, the DNA is TGTGCCAGCGGCGGCTCTGGGGCCAACGTCCTGACTTTC. Amino acids: CASGGSGANVLTF.

This clone is a singleton in its sample. V gene TRBV4-1 combines with J gene TRBJ1-1; the D gene is possibly TRBD1 (5 bases). The CDR3 has 14 residues. Trimming removed 3 bases from V and 7 bases from J, with 15 bases in between. Germline CDR1 is MGHRA and CDR2 is YSYEKL. In nucleotides, the CDR3 is TGCGCCAGCAGCCACCCCTTGGGGGGGTTTGAAGCTTTCTTT. This encodes CASSHPLGGFEAFF.

The rearrangement links TRBV5-4 to TRBJ2-1, with 11 bases aligning to TRBD2. CDR1 is SGHNT and CDR2 is YYREEE in the germline V gene (reference sequence). The length of the CDR3 is 20 residues. V trimming: 4 bases; J trimming: 4 bases; junction bases outside the gene matches: 19. The CDR3 spells CASSLVFRTSGGRAYNEQFF. The DNA for the CDR3 is TGTGCCAGCAGCCTGGTGTTTAGAACTAGCGGGGGTAGGGCATACAATGAGCAGTTCTTC.

The DNA for the CDR3 is TGTGCCAGCAGCCAAGGGTTCCCTCCCAGCGGGGGTTCCTACAATGAGCAGTTCTTC. The encoded protein is CASSQGFPPSGGSYNEQFF. The V and J genes are TRBV3-1 (or the pseudogene TRBV3-2) and TRBJ2-1, with TRBD2 identical over 8 bases. This CDR3 is built from 19 residues. Looked up from germline, CDR1 is LGHDT and CDR2 is YNNKEL (reference sequence). The junction had 12 bases not matched to a gene; V was cut back by 1 base and J by 1 base.

In this sample, this clone turned up once. The J gene is TRBJ2-2, the V gene TRBV7-2; D is perhaps TRBD1 (7 bases). Trimming left V 3 bases short and J 7 bases short, with 15 bases between. The CDR3 extends over 15 amino acids. Germline CDR1 SGHTA, CDR2 FQGNSA. CDR3 nucleotide sequence: TGTGCCAGCAGCTTCGGAGGGGGCGGGATCGGGGAGCTGTTTTTT. This encodes CASSFGGGGIGELFF.

The V call is TRBV5-5, the J call TRBJ1-5; D perhaps matches TRBD1 (5 bases). CDR1 is SGHKS, CDR2 YYEKEE, per germline (reference sequence). V was trimmed by 0 bases and J by 6 bases, leaving 10 bases between them. The CDR3 is made up of 14 amino acids. CDR3 residues: CASSLEAGLQPQHF. In DNA form, the CDR3 reads TGTGCCAGCAGCTTGGAGGCAGGGCTTCAGCCCCAGCATTTT.

This clone was detected once. The chain combines TRBV5-5 with TRBJ2-5; 11 bases map to TRBD1. Trimming removed 4 bases from V and 5 bases from J; junction bases left unmatched: 1. The CDR3 totals 13 residues. The V gene's germline CDR1 is SGHKS and CDR2 YYEKEE (reference sequence). The CDR3 loop is CASSRDRGETQYF. The CDR3 coding sequence is TGTGCCAGCAGCCGGGACAGGGGGGAGACCCAGTACTTC. Together with reference TRBV5-5 and TRBJ2-5, the CDR3 gives the full variable domain: DAGVTQSPTHLIKTRGQQVTLRCSPISGHKSVSWYQQVLGQGPQFIFQYYEKEERGRGNFPDRFSARQFPNYSSELNVNALLLGDSALYLCASSRDRGETQYFGPGTRLLVL.

The V gene is TRBV25-1, the J gene TRBJ1-4; 9 bases match TRBD1. This CDR3 has 14 residues. The V gene end was trimmed by 8 bases and the J gene end by 3 bases; junction bases not matched to a gene: 4. Germline-derived CDR1 and CDR2 are MGHDK and SYGVNS. This CDR3 reads CASRTGDSNEKLFF. Here the CDR3 DNA reads TGTGCCAGCCGGACAGGGGACTCTAATGAAAAACTGTTTTTT.

V usage is TRBV7-9 and J usage is TRBJ1-1; possibly TRBD1 for D (5 bases). Germline CDR1 SEHNR, CDR2 FQNEAQ (reference sequence). This CDR3 contains 18 residues. The V gene lost 4 bases and the J gene lost 8 bases, with 29 bases spanning the gap. In DNA form, the CDR3 reads TGTGCCAGCAGCTACCCGAAAATAGGGACTAGGCAGGGACTCGAAGCTTTCTTT. It encodes CASSYPKIGTRQGLEAFF.

The rearrangement uses TRBV12-5 and TRBJ2-3, with D perhaps matching TRBD2 (6 bases). V was clipped by 6 bases and J by 2 bases, with 18 bases between them. The CDR3 totals 16 residues. Germline CDR1 and CDR2: LGHNT and FRNRAP. The CDR3 spells CASGEAGRPYTDTQYF. CDR3 in DNA: TGTGCTAGTGGGGAAGCCGGGAGACCTTACACAGATACGCAGTATTTT.

The chain's CDR3 is CASSLGDRVSGNTIYF. The CDR3 DNA reads TGTGCCAGCAGCTTAGGGGACAGGGTCTCTGGAAACACCATATATTTT. This sequence joins TRBV7-9 and TRBJ1-3; TRBD1 matches 9 bases. The V gene's germline CDR1 is SEHNR and CDR2 FQNEAQ (reference sequence). Trimming took 1 base from V and 0 from J; bases not matched to a gene: 1. This CDR3 has 16 residues.

V and J are TRBV20-1 and TRBJ2-1; D gene ambiguous. There are 8 residues in the CDR3. The germline V gene has CDR1 DFQATT and CDR2 SNEGSKA (reference sequence). Trimming took off 6 bases at V and 10 bases at J, with 4 bases between the two ends. CDR3 nucleotides: TGCAGTGCCTTCGAGCAGTTCTTC. This gives the protein CSAFEQFF.

The chain joins TRBV28 to TRBJ1-5; D gene uncertain. CDR3 length: 15 amino acids. The germline V gene has CDR1 MDHEN and CDR2 SYDVKM. The germline V and J ends were trimmed by 6 bases and 5 bases, with 17 bases remaining between them. CDR3 amino acids: CASRREAGSHQPQHF. CDR3 DNA: TGTGCCAGCAGGAGAGAAGCGGGGAGCCATCAGCCCCAGCATTTT.

V and J are TRBV28 and TRBJ2-1; TRBD2 matches at 7 bases. CDR3 size: 15 residues. After removal of 6 bases from V and 4 bases from J, the junction contained 9 bases not matched to a gene. The germline gives CDR1 MDHEN, CDR2 SYDVKM. The CDR3 sequence: CASRPPGGGYNEQFF. For the CDR3, the DNA is TGTGCCAGCAGGCCCCCGGGCGGGGGATACAATGAGCAGTTCTTC. Together with reference TRBV28 and TRBJ2-1, the CDR3 gives the full variable domain: DVKVTQSSRYLVKRTGEKVFLECVQDMDHENMFWYRQDPGLGLRLIYFSYDVKMKEKGDIPEGYSVSREKKERFSLILESASTNQTSMYLCASRPPGGGYNEQFFGPGTRLTVL.

The CDR3 sequence is CASRAGYNSPLHF. DNA for the CDR3: TGCGCCAGCAGGGCAGGGTATAATTCACCCCTCCACTTT. The V gene is TRBV5-1, the J gene TRBJ1-6, with D perhaps matching TRBD1 (5 bases). V lost 5 bases, J lost 4 bases, and 7 bases lay in between. From germline, CDR1 is SGHRS and CDR2 YFSETQ. The CDR3 spans 13 residues.

V is TRBV6-5 and J is TRBJ2-7, with a tentative D call TRBD1 (6 bases). This CDR3 region has 14 residues. V dropped 1 base and J dropped 3 bases, with 10 bases sitting between them. The germline CDR1 and CDR2 sequences are MNHEY and SVGAGI. The CDR3 DNA reads as TGTGCCAGCAGTTACTACAAGACAGGCTACGAGCAGTACTTC. It codes for CASSYYKTGYEQYF.

This sequence joins TRBV3-1 (or the pseudogene TRBV3-2) and TRBJ1-2; no clear D gene. V was shortened by 4 bases and J by 4 bases, with 7 bases between the two germline ends. There are 12 residues in the CDR3. CDR1 is LGHDT, CDR2 YNNKEL, per germline (reference sequence). The chain's CDR3 is CASSRSGYGYTF. CDR3 coding DNA: TGTGCCAGCAGCCGCTCCGGCTATGGCTACACCTTC.

The chain links TRBV10-3 to TRBJ1-6; D may be TRBD1 (6 bases). Per the germline V gene, CDR1 is ENHRY and CDR2 is SYGVKD. V lost 7 bases to trimming and J lost 7 bases, with 14 bases between them. The CDR3 runs to 14 residues. The CDR3 protein is CAIKGNGGNSPLHF. DNA for the CDR3: TGTGCCATCAAGGGAAATGGGGGCAATTCACCCCTCCACTTT.

The CDR3 bases are TGTGCCAGCAGTTACCGCGGCAACTCCTACGAGCAGTACTTC. Its protein product is CASSYRGNSYEQYF. The chain couples TRBV6-6 to TRBJ2-7; D call uncertain. Trimming stripped 2 bases from V and 0 bases from J, with 8 bases between. Germline V gene lookup returns CDR1 MNHNY and CDR2 SVGAGI (reference sequence). This CDR3 has 14 residues.